The clone carrying this TCR beta chain has just a few counts. CDR3 size: 13 residues. V was cut by 7 bases and J by 7 bases, with 16 bases left in between. Germline lookup yields CDR1 LNHDA and CDR2 SQIVND (reference sequence). The sample is drawn from a study of type 1 regulatory T cells. Study as a whole: An in vitro protocol generated T-allo10, a Tr1-enriched, alloantigen-specific CD4 T cell product.

TCRdb called the reads again in MiXCR, with one record for every CDR3 protein. The profile covers 80,000 to 100,000 distinct CDR3 sequences, with 25% to 40% appearing a single time and roughly 2.2% taken by the ten largest. The specimen sequenced was CD4+ T cells, either the whole sample or a sorted fraction (not recorded which). This chain connects TRBV19 to TRBJ1-2, with TRBD1 as a possible D gene (6 bases). This receptor was taken from a human donor in good health. The CDR3 DNA follows: TGTGCCAGTAAGACCACGGGGGGCACTGGCTACACCTTC. It specifies CASKTTGGTGYTF.